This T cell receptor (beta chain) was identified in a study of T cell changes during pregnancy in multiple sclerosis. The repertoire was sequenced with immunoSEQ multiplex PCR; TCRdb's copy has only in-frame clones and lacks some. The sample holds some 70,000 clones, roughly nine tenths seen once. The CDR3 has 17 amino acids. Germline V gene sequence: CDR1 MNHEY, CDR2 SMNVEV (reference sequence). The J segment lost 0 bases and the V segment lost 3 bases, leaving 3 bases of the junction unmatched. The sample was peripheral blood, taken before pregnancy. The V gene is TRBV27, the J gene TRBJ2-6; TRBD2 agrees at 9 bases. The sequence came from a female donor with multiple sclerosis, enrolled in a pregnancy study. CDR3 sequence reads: CASSFGLARSGANVLTF. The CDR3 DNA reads TGTGCCAGCAGTTTCGGACTAGCGCGCTCTGGGGCCAACGTCCTGACTTTC.